This is a list of T cell receptor beta chains from one sample in a study of lymphopenia after photon versus proton radiotherapy. TCRdb's table, derived via immunoSEQ multiplex PCR, lists solely in-frame clones and lacks some. The sample consists of roughly 40,000 clones, about 82% of them appearing once. The material was peripheral blood, obtained from a patient treated with proton-based radiotherapy. The receptors come from a woman aged 70 to 79 with pancreatic cancer. Some clones in this sample may be carry-over from other donors' samples. CDR3s include the opening cysteine and the closing phenylalanine or tryptophan. A D gene is named only where the DNA matches it firmly. Size is stated for part of the rows, as once, few or many counts, or as a class when the clone is expanded.

D gene,V gene,J gene,clone size,CDR3 DNA,CDR3 protein
TRBD1,TRBV19,TRBJ2-6,.,TGTGCCAGTAGTATAGATGACAGGGGCCCCCGCTCTGGGGCCAACGTCCTGACTTTC,CASSIDDRGPRSGANVLTF
TRBD1,TRBV7-6,TRBJ2-7,.,TGTGCCAGCAGCCACGGACAGGGCTACTCCTACGAGCAGTACTTC,CASSHGQGYSYEQYF
TRBD1,TRBV6-5,TRBJ1-5,.,TGTGCCAGCAGACCGGGACAGATCAATCAGCCCCAGCATTTT,CASRPGQINQPQHF
.,TRBV29-1,TRBJ2-7,.,TGCAGCGTCCAAGACGGCGGCTCCAACGAGCAGTACTTC,CSVQDGGSNEQYF
.,TRBV6-5,TRBJ1-2,.,TGTGCCAGCAGAGAACCGACGACCAACTATGGCTACACCTTC,CASREPTTNYGYTF
.,TRBV5-1,TRBJ2-2,.,TGCGCCAGCAGCTGGGGGGACCAGCTGTCTGGGGAGCTGTTTTTT,CASSWGDQLSGELFF
.,TRBV6-1,TRBJ1-6,.,TGTGCCAGCAGTGACAAGGGTGCCGGTTCACCCCTCCACTTT,CASSDKGAGSPLHF
.,TRBV7-9,TRBJ1-1,once,TGTGCCAGCAGCTTAGGACCGAGCACTGAAGCTTTCTTT,CASSLGPSTEAFF
.,TRBV7-2,TRBJ2-1,.,TGTGCCAGCAGCTTAGCAGGGGGGTTTGATGAGCAGTTCTTC,CASSLAGGFDEQFF
.,TRBV19,TRBJ2-7,.,TGTGCCAGTAGTACCGGGACTGTCTCTATGTACGAGCAGTACTTC,CASSTGTVSMYEQYF
.,TRBV5-6,TRBJ2-2,.,TGTGCCAGCAGCCCGCCGGGATTGAACACCGGGGAGCTGTTTTTT,CASSPPGLNTGELFF
TRBD1,TRBV5-6,TRBJ1-2,.,TGTGCCAGCACCCGGCCAGGGGGCGCGAACTATGGCTACACCTTC,CASTRPGGANYGYTF
.,TRBV11-2,TRBJ1-4,.,TGTGCCAGCAGCTTAGTAGCGGGTACTAATGAAAAACTGTTTTTT,CASSLVAGTNEKLFF
TRBD1,TRBV14,TRBJ1-6,.,TGTGCCAGCAGCCAACTTGGACAGGGGGCAATAAAGTCACCCCTCCACTTT,CASSQLGQGAIKSPLHF
.,TRBV7-2,TRBJ2-7,.,TGTGCCAGCATCCCTACATCGGTGGGGGCCTACGAGCAGTACTTC,CASIPTSVGAYEQYF
TRBD2,TRBV29-1,TRBJ2-5,.,TGCAGCGTTGACGGGACTAGCGGCCAAGAGACCCAGTACTTC,CSVDGTSGQETQYF
TRBD2,TRBV11-2,TRBJ2-1,.,TGTGCCAGCAGCCAAAAAGGGACTAGCGGGAGGGCCTTTGATGAGCAGTTCTTC,CASSQKGTSGRAFDEQFF
TRBD1,TRBV7-9,TRBJ2-3,.,TGTGCCAGCAGCCCCCGGGACAGAAGCACAGATACGCAGTATTTT,CASSPRDRSTDTQYF
.,TRBV23-1,TRBJ1-2,.,TGCGCCAGCAGTCAAGGCCCGGGGGGTCCTGGCTACACCTTC,CASSQGPGGPGYTF
.,TRBV4-1,TRBJ2-7,.,TGCGCCAGCAGCGAAAACCTGGGCGGTTACTACGAGCAGTACTTC,CASSENLGGYYEQYF
.,TRBV6-5,TRBJ2-1,.,TGTGCCAGCAGTTACTACCCGGGTCGCCCCAATGAGCAGTTCTTC,CASSYYPGRPNEQFF
.,TRBV18,TRBJ1-2,.,TGTGCCAGCTCACCACAAGGAAGATATGGCTACACCTTC,CASSPQGRYGYTF
.,TRBV7-6,TRBJ1-4,.,TGTGCCAGCAGCTCAGACCGAACTAATGAAAAACTGTTTTTT,CASSSDRTNEKLFF
.,TRBV27,TRBJ2-7,once,TGTGCCAGCAGTCCCTGGGAGGGGGGCTTTCCCTCCTACGAGCAGTACTTC,CASSPWEGGFPSYEQYF
TRBD1,TRBV2,TRBJ1-1,once,TGTGCCAGCAGGTCCGGGACAGCTAACACTGAAGCTTTCTTT,CASRSGTANTEAFF
TRBD1,TRBV13,TRBJ1-1,.,TGTGCCAGCGGGGGACAGATGAGTAACGGGCCCAGGGCTTTCTTT,CASGGQMSNGPRAFF
TRBD1,TRBV7-9,TRBJ1-2,.,TGTGCCAGCAGCTCGGGACAGGGGGCGCCGGTTAATGGCTACACCTTC,CASSSGQGAPVNGYTF
.,TRBV13,TRBJ2-7,.,TGTGCCAGCAGCTTGTTGTCGGGGAATGACGAGCAGTACTTC,CASSLLSGNDEQYF
TRBD2,TRBV9,TRBJ2-3,.,TGTGCCAGCAGCGTAGCTACTAGCGGGAACACAGATACGCAGTATTTT,CASSVATSGNTDTQYF
.,TRBV7-2,TRBJ1-4,.,TGTGCCAGCAGCTTTGGAACTAATGAAAAACTGTTTTTT,CASSFGTNEKLFF
TRBD1,TRBV7-2,TRBJ1-2,.,TGTGCCAGCAGCTCGCTCCAGGGCAGGGGGCTGGATGGCTACACCTTC,CASSSLQGRGLDGYTF
.,TRBV28,TRBJ1-5,.,TGTGCCAGCAGTCCCCCGGGGACCTACAATCAGCCCCAGCATTTT,CASSPPGTYNQPQHF
.,TRBV4-2,TRBJ1-3,.,TGTGCCAGCAGCCAAGATTCAGGGCTTATCTCTGGAAACACCATATATTTT,CASSQDSGLISGNTIYF
TRBD2,TRBV18,TRBJ2-5,once,TGTGCCAGCTCACCGCGACAGAGTAGCGGGAGGGACAAAGAGACCCAGTACTTC,CASSPRQSSGRDKETQYF
.,TRBV29-1,TRBJ2-3,.,TGCAGCGTTGCCAGGTTTGTCACAGATACGCAGTATTTT,CSVARFVTDTQYF
TRBD1,TRBV6-1,TRBJ1-1,.,TGTGCCAGCATCGACACAGGGGGCGCAGACACTGAAGCTTTCTTT,CASIDTGGADTEAFF
TRBD1,TRBV4-1,TRBJ1-2,.,TGCGCCAGCAGCCAAACCGAGGACAGGGTATATGGCTACACCTTC,CASSQTEDRVYGYTF
.,TRBV4-3,TRBJ2-7,once,TGCGCCAGCAGCCAAGAAGGGGCAGAGTACTACGAGCAGTACTTC,CASSQEGAEYYEQYF
.,TRBV5-1,TRBJ1-1,.,TGCGCCAGCAGCTCCGACGGAATGAACACTGAAGCTTTCTTT,CASSSDGMNTEAFF
.,TRBV27,TRBJ2-7,.,TGTGCCAGCAGTTTAGAAGCGCCAGTCTCCTACGAGCAGTACTTC,CASSLEAPVSYEQYF
.,TRBV30,TRBJ2-3,once,TGTGCCTGGAGTAACCCTAGCTTAAACACAGATACGCAGTATTTT,CAWSNPSLNTDTQYF
TRBD1,TRBV29-1,TRBJ2-1,.,TGCAGCGTCAGGGACAGTAATTACAATGAGCAGTTCTTC,CSVRDSNYNEQFF
TRBD1,TRBV28,TRBJ1-2,.,TGTGCCAGCAGGCCGGGGACCGACAGGGGCCATGGCTACACCTTC,CASRPGTDRGHGYTF
TRBD2,TRBV27,TRBJ2-1,.,TGTGCCAGCAGTTTTAATGGACTAGCGGGGGGTGATGAGCAGTTCTTC,CASSFNGLAGGDEQFF
TRBD1,TRBV10-3,TRBJ1-5,.,TGTGCCATCAGTGGCGGGACAGAGGGTAATCAGCCCCAGCATTTT,CAISGGTEGNQPQHF